This entry concerns a single T cell receptor beta chain. How the authors handled the data: Counts of nucleated cells, estimated from reference gene primer amplification, were obtained. Assay used: immunoSEQ multiplex PCR; TCRdb lists only in-frame clones, some missing. That table is the source of V, J and clone size, and D and trimming were worked out from the DNA. The sample yields 50,000 to 65,000 clones, about two thirds seen once. The data were obtained in a study of blood T cell repertoires in COVID-19. V dropped 5 bases and J dropped 5; count of bases not matched to a gene: 2. This CDR3 spans 13 amino acids. Germline V gene lookup returns CDR1 LNHDA and CDR2 SQIVND (reference sequence).

The sequencing sample was made of peripheral blood. This chain uses TRBV19 with TRBJ1-4, with 7 bases matching TRBD1. The sequence was collected from a woman in her seventies with COVID-19, enrolled during active disease. As DNA, the CDR3 is TGTGCCAGTAGTGTGACAGGGAATGAAAAACTGTTTTTT. Translated: CASSVTGNEKLFF.